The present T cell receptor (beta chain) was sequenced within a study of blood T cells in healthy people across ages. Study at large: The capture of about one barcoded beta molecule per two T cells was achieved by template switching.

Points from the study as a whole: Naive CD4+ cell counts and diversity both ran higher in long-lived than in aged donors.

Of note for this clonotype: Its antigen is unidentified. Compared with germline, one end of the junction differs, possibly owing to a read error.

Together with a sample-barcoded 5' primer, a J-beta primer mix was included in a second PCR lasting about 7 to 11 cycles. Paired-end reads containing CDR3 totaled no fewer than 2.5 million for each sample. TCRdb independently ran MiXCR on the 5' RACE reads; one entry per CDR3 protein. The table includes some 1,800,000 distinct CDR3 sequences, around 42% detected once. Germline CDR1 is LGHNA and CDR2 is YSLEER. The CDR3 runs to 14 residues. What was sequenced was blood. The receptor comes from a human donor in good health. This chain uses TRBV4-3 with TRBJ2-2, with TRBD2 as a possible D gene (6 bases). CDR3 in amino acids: CASSQDGGGGELFF. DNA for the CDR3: TGCGCCAGTAGCCAAGATGGGGGAGGCGGGGAGCTGTTTTTT.